The clone carrying this TCR beta chain is a singleton in its sample. As yet, its antigen is unknown. The CDR3 contains 15 residues. Germline V CDR1 and CDR2: SGHTA, FQGNSA. The V end lost 1 base, the J end lost 3 bases, and 9 bases lay between the germline ends. The sample is drawn from a study of T cell repertoires in cytomegalovirus infection. On the study more broadly: Based on public TCR beta signatures, there were indications of CMV infection and of a matching HLA type. Findings of the study overall: The cumulative frequency of public TCR beta families identified carriers of CMV plus the relevant HLA.

TCRdb ran MiXCR on the reads and lists one entry per CDR3 protein. The repertoire consists of some 99,000 distinct CDR3 sequences, with around 28% occurring once and the leading ten covering about 81%. The starting material was CD8+ T cells from cultured PBMCs, obtained from culture after CMV antigen stimulation. The J gene is TRBJ1-4, the V gene TRBV7-2; D gene ambiguous. This TCR came from a human donor in good health (CMV status not recorded). Some clones in this sample may be carry-over from other donors' samples. The CDR3 protein is CASSLGARANEKLFF. The DNA of the CDR3 is TGTGCCAGCAGCTTAGGGGCGCGGGCTAATGAAAAACTGTTTTTT.